The sample holds a few counts of the clone carrying this TCR beta chain. Each sequencing run yielded over 170 million TCR-beta sequences from 15-18 subjects. TCRdb called the 5' RACE reads again in MiXCR, with one record for every CDR3 protein. The repertoire consists of under 85,000 distinct CDR3 sequences, with roughly 5% occurring once and the leading ten covering about 6%. The unsorted libraries originated from 2 million PBMCs kept at -80 C. These data come from a study of neurological immune-mediated disorders. CDR1 SNHLY and CDR2 FYNNEI come from the germline V gene. CDR3 length: 13 residues. V was trimmed by 8 bases and J by 4 bases, leaving 9 bases between them.

This sequence was found in a human donor with multiple sclerosis. The donor label of this sample is uncertain. Sequencing was done on a sample of PBMCs. The V and J genes are TRBV2 and TRBJ2-6, with a tentative D call TRBD1 (6 bases). The CDR3, as DNA: TGTGCCAGCGCTAGGGGGGGGGCCAACGTCCTGACTTTC. Its translation: CASARGGANVLTF.